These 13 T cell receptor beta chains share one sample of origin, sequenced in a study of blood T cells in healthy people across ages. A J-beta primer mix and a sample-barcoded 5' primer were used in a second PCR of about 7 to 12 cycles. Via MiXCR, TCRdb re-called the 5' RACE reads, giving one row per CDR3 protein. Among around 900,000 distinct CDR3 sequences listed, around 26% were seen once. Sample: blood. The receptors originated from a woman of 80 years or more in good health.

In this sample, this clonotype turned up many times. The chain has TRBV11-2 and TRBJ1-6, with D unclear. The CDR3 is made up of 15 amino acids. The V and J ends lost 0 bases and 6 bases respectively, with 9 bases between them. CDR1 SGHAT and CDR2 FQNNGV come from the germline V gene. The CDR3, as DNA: TGTGCCAGCAGCTTAGACATGCAGCCTAATTCACCCCTCCACTTT. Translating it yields CASSLDMQPNSPLHF.

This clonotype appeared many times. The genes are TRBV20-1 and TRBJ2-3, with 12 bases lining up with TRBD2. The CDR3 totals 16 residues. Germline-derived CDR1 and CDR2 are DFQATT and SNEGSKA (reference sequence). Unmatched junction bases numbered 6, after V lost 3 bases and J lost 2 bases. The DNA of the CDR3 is TGCAGTGCTAGGGCCCGACTAGCGGGGGACACAGATACGCAGTATTTT. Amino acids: CSARARLAGDTDTQYF.

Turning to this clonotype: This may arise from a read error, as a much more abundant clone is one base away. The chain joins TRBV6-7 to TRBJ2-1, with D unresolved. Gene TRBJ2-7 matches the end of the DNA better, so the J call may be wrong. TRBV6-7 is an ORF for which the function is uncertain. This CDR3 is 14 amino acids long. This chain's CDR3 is CASSYSPGYNEQYF. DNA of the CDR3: TGTGCCAGCAGTTACTCGCCGGGCTACAATGAGCAGTACTTC.

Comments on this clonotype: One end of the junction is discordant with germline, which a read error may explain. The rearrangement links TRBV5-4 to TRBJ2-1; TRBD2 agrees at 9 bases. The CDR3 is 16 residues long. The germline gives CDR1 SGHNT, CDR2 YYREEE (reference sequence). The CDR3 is CASSLVGGGGDNEQFF. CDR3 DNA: TGTGCTAGCAGCTTGGTGGGGGGCGGGGGGGACAATGAGCAGTTCTTC. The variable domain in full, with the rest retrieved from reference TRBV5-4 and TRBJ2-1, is ETGVTQSPTHLIKTRGQQVTLRCSSQSGHNTVSWYQQALGQGPQFIFQYYREEENGRGNFPPRFSGLQFPNYSSELNVNALELDDSALYLCASSLVGGGGDNEQFFGPGTRLTVL.

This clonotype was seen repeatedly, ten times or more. The CDR3 DNA follows: TGCGCCAGCAGATCCTCAGCAGGGGGGTCCTACAATGAGCAGTTCTTC. This sequence encodes CASRSSAGGSYNEQFF. The rearrangement links TRBV5-1 to TRBJ2-1; D may be TRBD1 (7 bases). There are 16 residues in the CDR3. Germline CDR1 reads SGHRS; CDR2 reads YFSETQ. V was shortened by 5 bases and J by 1 base, with 16 bases between the two germline ends.

The CDR3 nucleotides read TGTGCCAGCACTGGGGCTAGCGGGGGCCCCACGAATACGCAGTATTTT. It is translated as CASTGASGGPTNTQYF. This chain links TRBV5-6 with TRBJ2-3, with 10 bases lining up with TRBD2. The CDR3 is made up of 16 amino acids. From germline, CDR1 is SGHDT and CDR2 YYEEEE. Trimming took 6 bases from V and 7 from J; bases not matched to a gene: 14.

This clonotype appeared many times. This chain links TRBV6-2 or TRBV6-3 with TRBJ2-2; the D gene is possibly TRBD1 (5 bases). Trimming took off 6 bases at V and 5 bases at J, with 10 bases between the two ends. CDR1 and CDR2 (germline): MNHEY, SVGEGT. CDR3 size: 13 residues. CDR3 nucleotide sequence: TGTGCCAGCAGAGACCCAGGGACCGGGGAGCTGTTTTTT. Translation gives CASRDPGTGELFF.

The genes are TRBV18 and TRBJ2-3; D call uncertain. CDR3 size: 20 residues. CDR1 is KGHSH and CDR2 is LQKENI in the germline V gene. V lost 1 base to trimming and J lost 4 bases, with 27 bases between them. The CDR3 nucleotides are TGTGCCAGCTCACCACGTGTCCAGTGGCGCGGAAGTCGTGGACCAGATACGCAGTATTTT. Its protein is CASSPRVQWRGSRGPDTQYF. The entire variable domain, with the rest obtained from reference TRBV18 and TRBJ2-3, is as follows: NAGVMQNPRHLVRRRGQEARLRCSPMKGHSHVYWYRQLPEEGLKFMVYLQKENIIDESGMPKERFSAEFPKEGPSILRIQQVVRGDSAAYFCASSPRVQWRGSRGPDTQYFGPGTRLTVL.

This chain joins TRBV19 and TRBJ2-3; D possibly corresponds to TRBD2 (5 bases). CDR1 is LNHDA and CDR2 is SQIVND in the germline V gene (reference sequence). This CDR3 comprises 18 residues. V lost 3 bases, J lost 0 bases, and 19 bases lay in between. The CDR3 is CASSILNDRDSSTDTQYF. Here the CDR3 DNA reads TGTGCCAGTAGTATCCTTAACGATCGGGATTCTAGCACAGATACGCAGTATTTT.

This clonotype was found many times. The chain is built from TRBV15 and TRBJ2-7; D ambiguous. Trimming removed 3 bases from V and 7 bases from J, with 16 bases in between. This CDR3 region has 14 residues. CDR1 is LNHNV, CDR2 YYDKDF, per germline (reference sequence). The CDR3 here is CATSSNSRVHEQYF. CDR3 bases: TGTGCCACCAGCAGTAACAGCAGAGTGCATGAGCAGTACTTC.

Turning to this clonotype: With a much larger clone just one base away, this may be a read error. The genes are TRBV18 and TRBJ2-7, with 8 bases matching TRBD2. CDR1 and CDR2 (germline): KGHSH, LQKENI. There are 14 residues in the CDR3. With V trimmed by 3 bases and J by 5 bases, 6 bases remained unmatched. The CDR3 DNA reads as TGTGCCAGCTCACCGCCGGGACTAGGCCACGAGCAGTACTTC. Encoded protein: CASSPPGLGHEQYF.

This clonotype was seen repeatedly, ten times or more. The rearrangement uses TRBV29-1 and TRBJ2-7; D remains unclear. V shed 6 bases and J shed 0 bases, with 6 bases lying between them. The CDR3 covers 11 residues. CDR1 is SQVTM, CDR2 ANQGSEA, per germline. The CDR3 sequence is CSVGSSYEQYF. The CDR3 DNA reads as TGCAGCGTGGGTAGCTCCTACGAGCAGTACTTC.

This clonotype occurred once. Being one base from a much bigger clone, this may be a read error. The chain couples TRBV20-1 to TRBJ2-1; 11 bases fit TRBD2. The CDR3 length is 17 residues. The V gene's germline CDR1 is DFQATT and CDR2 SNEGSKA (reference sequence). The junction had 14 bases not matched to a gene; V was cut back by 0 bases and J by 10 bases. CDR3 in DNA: TGCAGTGCTAGAGATTATAGGGGACTAGCGGCCCCCTACGAGCAGTTCTTC. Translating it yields CSARDYRGLAAPYEQFF.